The 19 T cell receptor beta chains reported below all come from one sample, sequenced in a study of T cell responses to AZD1222 COVID-19 vaccine. The data were produced by immunoSEQ multiplex PCR, yet TCRdb's version contains in-frame clones alone and is incomplete. The table has 200,000 to 300,000 clones, approximately 93% seen once; the top ten hold roughly 0.51%. Sequenced material: peripheral blood, taken on day 0 of AZD1222 vaccination. The source is an adult in good health.

The CDR3 nucleotides are TGTGCCAGTAGTAGTGGAGTGGGCTCCTACAATGAGCAGTTCTTC. This codes for CASSSGVGSYNEQFF. The chain combines TRBV19 with TRBJ2-1; D gene unclear. This CDR3 is built from 15 residues. In germline, CDR1 is LNHDA, CDR2 SQIVND (reference sequence). Trimming removed 4 bases at V and 0 bases at J, with 10 bases between.

V gene TRBV5-1 combines with J gene TRBJ2-7; unclear D gene. Germline loops: CDR1 SGHRS, CDR2 YFSETQ. This CDR3 spans 14 amino acids. V was cut by 3 bases and J by 1 base, with 11 bases left in between. The CDR3 coding sequence is TGCGCCAGCAGCTCTGTAACTGCTTCCTACGAGCAGTACTTC. It codes for CASSSVTASYEQYF.

The sample holds one count of this clone. The CDR3 DNA is TGTGCCACAACTCCAGGATATAGCAATCAGCCCCAGCATTTT. Translated: CATTPGYSNQPQHF. V gene TRBV15 combines with J gene TRBJ1-5; D is unclear. CDR1 is LNHNV, CDR2 YYDKDF, per germline (reference sequence). The V end was cut by 9 bases, the J end by 0 bases, with 12 bases between. The CDR3 spans 14 residues.

The chain recombines TRBV11-2 with TRBJ2-7, with no clear D. V gave up 4 bases and J gave up 0 bases, with 16 bases separating them. The germline CDR1 and CDR2 sequences are SGHAT and FQNNGV. The CDR3 is made up of 16 amino acids. CDR3 nucleotides: TGTGCCAGCAGCTCCCTGCGGCGCCAGAGCTCCTACGAGCAGTACTTC. It encodes CASSSLRRQSSYEQYF.

The V and J genes are TRBV15 and TRBJ1-4; D gene unclear. The V gene lost 4 bases and the J gene lost 5 bases, with 11 bases spanning the gap. The CDR3 contains 14 residues. Germline CDR1 reads LNHNV; CDR2 reads YYDKDF (reference sequence). CDR3 coding DNA: TGTGCCACCAGCAAACAGAGCTCAAATGAAAAACTGTTTTTT. Amino acid sequence: CATSKQSSNEKLFF.

The genes are TRBV30 and TRBJ2-5; D may correspond to TRBD1 or TRBD2 (6 bases each). The CDR3 contains 14 residues. Deletions cut 0 bases from V and 5 bases from J, with 13 bases between. The germline V gene has CDR1 GTSNPN and CDR2 SVGIG (reference sequence). CDR3 sequence: CAWSVAGGGETQYF. CDR3 nucleotide sequence: TGTGCCTGGAGTGTAGCCGGGGGCGGTGAGACCCAGTACTTC.

The chain is built from TRBV7-9 and TRBJ1-3, with D perhaps TRBD1 (5 bases). V dropped 2 bases and J dropped 3 bases, with 11 bases sitting between them. Germline assignment: CDR1 SEHNR and CDR2 FQNEAQ (reference sequence). The CDR3 is 15 amino acids. CDR3 protein: CASSLNGARGNTIYF. The CDR3 coding sequence is TGTGCCAGCAGCTTAAATGGGGCGCGTGGAAACACCATATATTTT.

The rearrangement links TRBV3-1 (or the pseudogene TRBV3-2) to TRBJ1-2, with D possibly matching TRBD1 (6 bases). The CDR3 covers 15 residues. Trimming shortened V by 4 bases and J by 4 bases, and 16 bases separated the two germline ends. Looked up from germline, CDR1 is LGHDT and CDR2 is YNNKEL (reference sequence). The CDR3: CASSPAATGTYGYTF. CDR3 nucleotide sequence: TGTGCCAGCAGCCCCGCGGCGACAGGAACCTATGGCTACACCTTC.

The V and J genes are TRBV3-1 (or the pseudogene TRBV3-2) and TRBJ1-2, with TRBD1 as a possible D gene (5 bases). Germline V lookup: CDR1 LGHDT, CDR2 YNNKEL (reference sequence). Trimming took off 0 bases at V and 4 bases at J, with 12 bases between the two ends. The CDR3 loop spans 15 amino acids. The CDR3 coding sequence is TGTGCCAGCAGCCAAGATGGCAGGGTGGGCTATGGCTACACCTTC. Translating it yields CASSQDGRVGYGYTF.

The chain couples TRBV11-1 to TRBJ2-1; D is ambiguous. V lost 1 base, J lost 6 bases, and 7 bases lay in between. Per the germline V gene, CDR1 is SGHAT and CDR2 is FQDESV (reference sequence). CDR3 size: 13 residues. The CDR3 bases are TGTGCCAGCAGCTTAGACCTACTCAATGAGCAGTTCTTC. This codes for CASSLDLLNEQFF.

The genes are TRBV14 and TRBJ1-1; D uncertain. The CDR3 has 14 residues. Germline V gives CDR1 SGHDN, CDR2 FVKESK. Deletions cut 4 bases from V and 1 base from J, with 10 bases between. Written as DNA, the CDR3 is TGTGCCAGCAGCCGAATCCCATGGAACACTGAAGCTTTCTTT. Translated, it gives CASSRIPWNTEAFF.

V and J are TRBV6-5 and TRBJ1-5, with TRBD1 matching 9 bases. With 4 bases clipped from V and 3 bases from J, the junction kept 7 bases outside the gene matches. The CDR3 is 16 amino acids. Germline V gene data show CDR1 as MNHEY and CDR2 as SVGAGI. The CDR3 nucleotides are TGTGCCAGCAGTTCCGCGGGACAGGGCAACAATCAGCCCCAGCATTTT. Translating it yields CASSSAGQGNNQPQHF.

The chain joins TRBV18 to TRBJ1-5; no clear D gene. The V and J ends lost 3 bases and 7 bases respectively, with 19 bases between them. The CDR3 totals 16 residues. The germline gives CDR1 KGHSH, CDR2 LQKENI. The CDR3 is CASSPRNHGQGQPQHF. The CDR3 DNA reads as TGTGCCAGCTCACCTCGAAATCATGGGCAAGGGCAGCCCCAGCATTTT.

This chain connects TRBV28 to TRBJ2-7; TRBD2 agrees at 7 bases. There are 14 residues in the CDR3. Trimming took 6 bases from V and 0 from J; bases not matched to a gene: 5. In germline, CDR1 is MDHEN, CDR2 SYDVKM. The CDR3 loop reads CASRRGTTSYEQYF. Here the CDR3 DNA reads TGTGCCAGCAGGCGCGGGACTACCTCCTACGAGCAGTACTTC.

This clone was detected only once. The chain joins TRBV5-1 to TRBJ2-5; 8 bases line up with TRBD1. V gave up 1 base and J gave up 4 bases; unmatched junction bases: 6. CDR1 is SGHRS and CDR2 is YFSETQ in the germline V gene. The CDR3 is 15 amino acids. The CDR3, as DNA: TGCGCCAGCAGCTTGCCCGAGACAGGGGTAGAGACCCAGTACTTC. Encoded protein: CASSLPETGVETQYF.

The chain employs TRBV5-1 and TRBJ1-2, with TRBD1 identical over 9 bases. After removal of 2 bases from V and 8 bases from J, the junction contained 4 bases not matched to a gene. The length of the CDR3 is 13 residues. CDR1 SGHRS and CDR2 YFSETQ come from the germline V gene. The DNA for the CDR3 is TGCGCCAGCAGCTTACAGGGGGCTGACGGCTACACCTTC. Residues: CASSLQGADGYTF.

The V and J genes are TRBV28 and TRBJ1-1, with a tentative D call TRBD1 (5 bases). This CDR3 region has 13 residues. Trimming cost V 2 bases and J 4 bases, with 8 bases left between them. Germline-derived CDR1 and CDR2 are MDHEN and SYDVKM. The CDR3 sequence is CASSLGALTEAFF. The CDR3 DNA follows: TGTGCCAGCAGTTTAGGGGCACTCACTGAAGCTTTCTTT.

This chain links TRBV9 with TRBJ2-1; D unclear. Trimming left V 2 bases short and J 2 bases short, with 11 bases between. CDR1 SGDLS and CDR2 YYNGEE come from the germline V gene. This CDR3 spans 15 amino acids. In DNA, the CDR3 is TGTGCCAGCAGCGTCGCCCAGGTCGCCTACAATGAGCAGTTCTTC. It translates to CASSVAQVAYNEQFF.

The gene calls are TRBV27 and TRBJ2-2; 8 bases map to TRBD1. V gave up 6 bases and J gave up 2 bases; unmatched junction bases: 2. The CDR3 length is 14 residues. Germline V CDR1 and CDR2: MNHEY, SMNVEV (reference sequence). The CDR3 is CASSGQGNTGELFF. As DNA, the CDR3 is TGTGCCAGCAGCGGACAGGGTAACACCGGGGAGCTGTTTTTT.